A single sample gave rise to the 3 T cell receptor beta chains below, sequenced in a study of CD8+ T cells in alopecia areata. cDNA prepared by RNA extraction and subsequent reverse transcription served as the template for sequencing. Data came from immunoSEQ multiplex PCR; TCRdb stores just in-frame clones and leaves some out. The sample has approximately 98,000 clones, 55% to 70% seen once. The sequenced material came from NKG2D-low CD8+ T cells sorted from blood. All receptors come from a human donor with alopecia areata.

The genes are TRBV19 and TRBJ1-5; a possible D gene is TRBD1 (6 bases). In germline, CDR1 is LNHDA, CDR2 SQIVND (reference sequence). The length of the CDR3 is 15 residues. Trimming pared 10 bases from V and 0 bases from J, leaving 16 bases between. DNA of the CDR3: TGTGCCACAGAACCGGGACACCGTAGCAATCAGCCCCAGCATTTT. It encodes CATEPGHRSNQPQHF. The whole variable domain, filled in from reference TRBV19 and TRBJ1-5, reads DGGITQSPKYLFRKEGQNVTLSCEQNLNHDAMYWYRQDPGQGLRLIYYSQIVNDFQKGDIAEGYSVSREKKESFPLTVTSAQKNPTAFYLCATEPGHRSNQPQHFGDGTRLSIL.

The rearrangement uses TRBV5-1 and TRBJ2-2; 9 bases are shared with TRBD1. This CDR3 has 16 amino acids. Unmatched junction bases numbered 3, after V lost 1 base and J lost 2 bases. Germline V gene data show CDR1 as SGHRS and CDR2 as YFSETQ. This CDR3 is CASSLKDRGNTGELFF. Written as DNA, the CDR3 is TGCGCCAGCAGCTTGAAGGACAGGGGCAACACCGGGGAGCTGTTTTTT.

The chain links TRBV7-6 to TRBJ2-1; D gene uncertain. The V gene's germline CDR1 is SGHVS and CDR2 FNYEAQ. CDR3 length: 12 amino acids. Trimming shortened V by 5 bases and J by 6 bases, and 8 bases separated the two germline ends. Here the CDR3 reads CASSPWSNEQFF. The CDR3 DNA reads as TGTGCCAGCAGCCCATGGTCCAATGAGCAGTTCTTC.